Shown below are 7 T cell receptor beta chains from a single sample sequenced in a study of CD8 T cells in ankylosing spondylitis. Study observations and caveats: The study identified a TCR beta motif of roughly eight highly homologous variants that appeared characteristic of ankylosing spondylitis blood.

One entry per CDR3 protein results from TCRdb running MiXCR on the 5' RACE reads. This table holds 200,000 to 250,000 distinct CDR3 sequences, 15% to 20% found once. Antigen specificity for these receptors is unknown. Material: blood, either unsorted or a sorted T cell fraction (not recorded which). These receptors all come from a male donor with ankylosing spondylitis.

This clonotype has just a few counts. V usage is TRBV11-2 and J usage is TRBJ2-7; D assignment may be TRBD1 or TRBD2 (5 bases each). CDR3 length: 14 residues. The germline V gene has CDR1 SGHAT and CDR2 FQNNGV. Trimming cost V 3 bases and J 4 bases, with 13 bases left between them. In DNA, the CDR3 is TGTGCCAGCAGCTTTCTCGAAGAGGGGTACGAGCAGTACTTC. This translates into CASSFLEEGYEQYF.

V and J are TRBV27 and TRBJ2-7; D gene ambiguous. Germline V CDR1 and CDR2: MNHEY, SMNVEV (reference sequence). V was trimmed by 6 bases and J by 4 bases, leaving 13 bases between them. The CDR3 is 13 amino acids. The CDR3 region is CASSFLGSYEQYF. Here the CDR3 DNA reads TGTGCCAGCAGCTTCCTCGGCTCTTACGAGCAGTACTTC.

V and J are TRBV19 and TRBJ2-5; D is perhaps TRBD2 (5 bases). There are 13 residues in the CDR3. Between the trimmed V and J ends, which lost 7 bases and 5 bases, there was a span of 14 bases. Germline CDR1 is LNHDA and CDR2 is SQIVND (reference sequence). In nucleotides, the CDR3 is TGTGCCAGTACCGACGACGGCGGGGAGACCCAGTACTTC. This codes for CASTDDGGETQYF.

In its sample, this clonotype was seen many times. The V and J genes are TRBV4-3 and TRBJ2-7; D call uncertain. The CDR3 is 15 amino acids. Between the trimmed V and J ends, which lost 0 bases and 1 base, there was a span of 10 bases. Germline CDR1 reads LGHNA; CDR2 reads YSLEER. CDR3 sequence reads: CASSQDLDTSYEQYF. The CDR3 coding sequence is TGCGCCAGCAGCCAAGATCTAGACACTTCCTACGAGCAGTACTTC.

The genes are TRBV20-1 and TRBJ2-2, with 9 bases fitting TRBD2. Trimming cost V 1 base and J 5 bases; bases outside gene matches: 5. CDR1 and CDR2 from the germline V gene are DFQATT and SNEGSKA (reference sequence). This CDR3 is built from 15 residues. The DNA of the CDR3 is TGCAGTGCTAGAGTAATAGCGGGAGAAACCGGGGAGCTGTTTTTT. Protein sequence: CSARVIAGETGELFF.

V is TRBV9 and J is TRBJ1-5, with D possibly matching TRBD1 (5 bases). Germline assignment: CDR1 SGDLS and CDR2 YYNGEE. V lost 4 bases, J lost 3 bases, and 14 bases lay in between. The CDR3 loop spans 15 amino acids. The CDR3 bases are TGTGCCAGCAGCCCCTGGGGGGGATACAATCAGCCCCAGCATTTT. It codes for CASSPWGGYNQPQHF.

The gene calls are TRBV5-1 and TRBJ2-7; 7 positions match TRBD2. Unmatched junction bases numbered 6, after V lost 0 bases and J lost 3 bases. CDR3 length equals 15 residues. Germline V gene lookup returns CDR1 SGHRS and CDR2 YFSETQ. In nucleotides, the CDR3 is TGCGCCAGCAGCTTGGATTTCCGGGACTACTACGAGCAGTACTTC. Residues: CASSLDFRDYYEQYF.